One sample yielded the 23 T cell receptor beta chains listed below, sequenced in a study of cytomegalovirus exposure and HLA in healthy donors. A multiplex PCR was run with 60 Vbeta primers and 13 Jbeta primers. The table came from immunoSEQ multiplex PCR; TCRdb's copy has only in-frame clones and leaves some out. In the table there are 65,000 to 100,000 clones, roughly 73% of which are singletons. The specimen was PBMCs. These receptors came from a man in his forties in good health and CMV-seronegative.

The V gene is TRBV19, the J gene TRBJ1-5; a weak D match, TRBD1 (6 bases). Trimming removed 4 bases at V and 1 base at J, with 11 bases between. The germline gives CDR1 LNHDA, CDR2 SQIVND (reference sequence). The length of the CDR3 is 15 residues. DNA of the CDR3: TGTGCCAGTAGTAAAGGGGGAAAGAGCAATCAGCCCCAGCATTTT. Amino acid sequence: CASSKGGKSNQPQHF.

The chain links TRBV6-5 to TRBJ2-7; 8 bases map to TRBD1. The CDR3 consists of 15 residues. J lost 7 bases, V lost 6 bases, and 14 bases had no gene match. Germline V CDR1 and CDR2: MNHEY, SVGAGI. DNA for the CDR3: TGTGCCAGCAGCATACTCTCGACAGGGGTCGGTGAGCAGTACTTC. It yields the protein CASSILSTGVGEQYF.

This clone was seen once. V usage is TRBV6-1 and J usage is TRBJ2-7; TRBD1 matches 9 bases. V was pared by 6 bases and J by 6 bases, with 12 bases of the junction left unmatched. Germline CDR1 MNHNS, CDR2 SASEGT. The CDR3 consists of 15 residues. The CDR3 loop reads CASSKPGQGTVEQYF. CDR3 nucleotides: TGTGCCAGCAGCAAACCGGGACAGGGAACGGTCGAGCAGTACTTC.

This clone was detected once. The CDR3 nucleotides are TGTGCCAGCAGCTCCTTAAGACAGGGGGCGCTGCTCACTGAAGCTTTCTTT. This codes for CASSSLRQGALLTEAFF. The chain links TRBV7-9 to TRBJ1-1; 10 bases match TRBD1. V gave up 4 bases and J gave up 4 bases; unmatched junction bases: 12. The CDR3 extends over 17 amino acids. Germline CDR1 reads SEHNR; CDR2 reads FQNEAQ (reference sequence).

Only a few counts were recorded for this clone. Here the CDR3 reads CASSVGGVYYEQYF. The CDR3 DNA reads TGTGCCAGCAGCGTAGGGGGCGTGTACTACGAGCAGTACTTC. This chain joins TRBV9 and TRBJ2-7; TRBD1 is a possible D gene (5 bases). Germline loops: CDR1 SGDLS, CDR2 YYNGEE. Trimming pared 0 bases from V and 3 bases from J, leaving 10 bases between. CDR3 length equals 14 residues.

The CDR3 DNA follows: TGCAGCGCACGGCAAGGGACAGGGTCGGATGGCTACACCTTC. It specifies CSARQGTGSDGYTF. V and J are TRBV29-1 and TRBJ1-2; 9 nucleotides match TRBD1. J was trimmed by 6 bases and V by 7 bases; bases with no gene match: 12. In germline, CDR1 is SQVTM, CDR2 ANQGSEA. This CDR3 comprises 14 residues.

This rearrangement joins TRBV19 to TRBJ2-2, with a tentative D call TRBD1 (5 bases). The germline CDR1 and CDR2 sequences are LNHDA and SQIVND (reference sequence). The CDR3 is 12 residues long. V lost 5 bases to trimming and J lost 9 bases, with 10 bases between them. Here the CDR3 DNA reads TGTGCCAGTAGTGGGGCAGTCCGGGAGCTGTTTTTT. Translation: CASSGAVRELFF.

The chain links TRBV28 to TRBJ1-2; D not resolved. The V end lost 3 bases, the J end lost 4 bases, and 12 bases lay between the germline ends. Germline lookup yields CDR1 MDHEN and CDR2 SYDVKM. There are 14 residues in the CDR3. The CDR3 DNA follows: TGTGCCAGCAGTTTGGCGGGTGCCCTCTATGGCTACACCTTC. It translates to CASSLAGALYGYTF.

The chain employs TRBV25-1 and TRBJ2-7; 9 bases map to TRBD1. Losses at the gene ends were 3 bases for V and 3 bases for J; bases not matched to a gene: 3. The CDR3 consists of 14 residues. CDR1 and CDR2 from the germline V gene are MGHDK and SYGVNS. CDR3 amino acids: CASSDRGQGYEQYF. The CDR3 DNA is TGTGCCAGCAGTGACCGGGGACAGGGCTACGAGCAGTACTTC.

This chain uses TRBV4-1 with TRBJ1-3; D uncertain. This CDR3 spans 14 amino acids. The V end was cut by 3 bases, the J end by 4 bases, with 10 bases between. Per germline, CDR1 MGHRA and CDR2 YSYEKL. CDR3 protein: CASSHDGLGNTIYF. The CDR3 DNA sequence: TGCGCCAGCAGCCATGACGGACTGGGAAACACCATATATTTT.

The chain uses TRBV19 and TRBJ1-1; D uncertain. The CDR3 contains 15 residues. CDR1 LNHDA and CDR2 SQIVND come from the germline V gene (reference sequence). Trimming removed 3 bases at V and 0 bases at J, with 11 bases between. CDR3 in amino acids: CASSIMQAMNTEAFF. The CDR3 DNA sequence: TGTGCCAGTAGTATTATGCAGGCCATGAACACTGAAGCTTTCTTT.

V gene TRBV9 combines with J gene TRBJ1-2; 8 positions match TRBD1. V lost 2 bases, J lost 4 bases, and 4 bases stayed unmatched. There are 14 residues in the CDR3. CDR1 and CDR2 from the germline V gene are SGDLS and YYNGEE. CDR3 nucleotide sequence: TGTGCCAGCAGCGTGGACGGGACAGGCTATGGCTACACCTTC. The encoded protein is CASSVDGTGYGYTF. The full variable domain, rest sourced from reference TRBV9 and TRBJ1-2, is DSGVTQTPKHLITATGQRVTLRCSPRSGDLSVYWYQQSLDQGLQFLIQYYNGEERAKGNILERFSAQQFPDLHSELNLSSLELGDSALYFCASSVDGTGYGYTFGSGTRLTVV.

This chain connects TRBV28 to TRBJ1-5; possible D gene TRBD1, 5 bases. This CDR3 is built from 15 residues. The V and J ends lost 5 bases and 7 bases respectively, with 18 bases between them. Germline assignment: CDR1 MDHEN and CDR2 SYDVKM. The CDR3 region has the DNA TGTGCCAGCAGTAGCGGGGGGGGAGGAGACCAGCCCCAGCATTTT. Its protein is CASSSGGGGDQPQHF.

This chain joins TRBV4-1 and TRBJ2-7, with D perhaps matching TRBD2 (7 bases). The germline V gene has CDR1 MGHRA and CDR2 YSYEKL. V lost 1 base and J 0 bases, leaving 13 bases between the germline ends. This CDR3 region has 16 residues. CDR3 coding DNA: TGCGCCAGCAGCCAAGGCGTCGGGGGGCCCTCCTACGAGCAGTACTTC. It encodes CASSQGVGGPSYEQYF.

DNA of the CDR3: TGTGCCAGCAGCTTAGGTGGGGCGATCGGCGAGCAGTACTTC. Encoded protein: CASSLGGAIGEQYF. This chain uses TRBV7-2 with TRBJ2-5; D is possibly TRBD1 (5 bases). The J call may be incorrect, as the DNA end agrees better with TRBJ2-7. In germline, CDR1 is SGHTA, CDR2 FQGNSA. There are 14 residues in the CDR3.

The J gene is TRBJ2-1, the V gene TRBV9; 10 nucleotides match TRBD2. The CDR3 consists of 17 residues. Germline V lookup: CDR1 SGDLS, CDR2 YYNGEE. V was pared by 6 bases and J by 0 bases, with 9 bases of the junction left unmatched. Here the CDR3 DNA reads TGTGCCAGCACACCAGCGGGGGGGATAAGCTCCTACAATGAGCAGTTCTTC. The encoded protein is CASTPAGGISSYNEQFF.

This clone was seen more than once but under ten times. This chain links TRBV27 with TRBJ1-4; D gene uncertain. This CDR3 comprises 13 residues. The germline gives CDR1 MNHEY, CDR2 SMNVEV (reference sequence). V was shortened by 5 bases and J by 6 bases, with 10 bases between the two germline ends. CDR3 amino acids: CASSPEQYEKLFF. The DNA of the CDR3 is TGTGCCAGCAGTCCGGAGCAATATGAAAAACTGTTTTTT.

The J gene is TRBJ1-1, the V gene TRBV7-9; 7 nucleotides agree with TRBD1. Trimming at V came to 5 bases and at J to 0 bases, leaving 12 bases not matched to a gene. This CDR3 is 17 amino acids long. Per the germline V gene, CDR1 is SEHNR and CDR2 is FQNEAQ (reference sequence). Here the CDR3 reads CASSIRGQSDLNTEAFF. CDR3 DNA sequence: TGTGCCAGCAGCATAAGGGGACAGTCGGATTTGAACACTGAAGCTTTCTTT.

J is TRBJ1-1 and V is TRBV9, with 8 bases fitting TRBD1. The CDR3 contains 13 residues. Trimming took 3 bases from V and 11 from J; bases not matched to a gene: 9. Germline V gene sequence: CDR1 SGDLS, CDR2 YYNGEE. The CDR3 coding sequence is TGTGCCAGCAGCGCTAGCCGGACAGGGATCGCTTTCTTT. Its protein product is CASSASRTGIAFF.

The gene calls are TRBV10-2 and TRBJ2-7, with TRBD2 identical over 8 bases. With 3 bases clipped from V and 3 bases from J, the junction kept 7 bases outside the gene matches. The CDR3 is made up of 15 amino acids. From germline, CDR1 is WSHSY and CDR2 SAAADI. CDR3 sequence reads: CASSEIRSGNYEQYF. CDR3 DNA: TGCGCCAGCAGTGAAATACGTAGCGGGAACTACGAGCAGTACTTC.

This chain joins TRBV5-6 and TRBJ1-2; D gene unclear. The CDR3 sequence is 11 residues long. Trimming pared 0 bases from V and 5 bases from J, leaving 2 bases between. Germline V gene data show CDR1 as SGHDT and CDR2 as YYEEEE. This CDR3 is CASSLAYGYTF. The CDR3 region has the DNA TGTGCCAGCAGCTTGGCTTATGGCTACACCTTC.

The CDR3 sequence: CASWSATGNYGYTF. The CDR3 DNA reads TGTGCCAGCTGGTCGGCGACAGGCAACTATGGCTACACCTTC. The genes are TRBV5-4 and TRBJ1-2; D may be TRBD1 (6 bases). Per the germline V gene, CDR1 is SGHNT and CDR2 is YYREEE (reference sequence). The CDR3 loop spans 14 amino acids. V was clipped by 7 bases and J by 2 bases, with 15 bases between them.

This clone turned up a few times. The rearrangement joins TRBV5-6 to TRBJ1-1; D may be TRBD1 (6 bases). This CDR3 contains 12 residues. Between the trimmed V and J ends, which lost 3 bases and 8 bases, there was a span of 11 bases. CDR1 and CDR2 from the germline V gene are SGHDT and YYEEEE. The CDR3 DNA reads TGTGCCAGCAGCTACCCGGGACAAGAAGCTTTCTTT. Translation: CASSYPGQEAFF.